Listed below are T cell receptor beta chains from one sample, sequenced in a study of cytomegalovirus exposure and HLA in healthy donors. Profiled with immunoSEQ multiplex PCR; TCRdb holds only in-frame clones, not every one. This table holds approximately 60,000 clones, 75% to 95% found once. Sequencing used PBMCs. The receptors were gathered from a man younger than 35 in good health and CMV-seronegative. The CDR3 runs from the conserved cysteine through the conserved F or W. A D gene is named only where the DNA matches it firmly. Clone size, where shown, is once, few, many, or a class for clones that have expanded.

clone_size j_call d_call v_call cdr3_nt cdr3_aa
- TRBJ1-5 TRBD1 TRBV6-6 TGTGCCAGCAATGACCCAGGGACAGACCTTCATCAGCCCCAGCATTTT CASNDPGTDLHQPQHF
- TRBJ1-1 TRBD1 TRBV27 TGTGCCACCACCAGGGGGACTGAAGCTTTCTTT CATTRGTEAFF
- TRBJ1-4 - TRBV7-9 TGTGCCAGCAGCTTTGACGGGGGTAATGAAAAACTGTTTTTT CASSFDGGNEKLFF
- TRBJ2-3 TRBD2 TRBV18 TGTGCCAGCTCAGCTACTAGCGGGGGAAGCACAGATACGCAGTATTTT CASSATSGGSTDTQYF
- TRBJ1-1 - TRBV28 TGTGCCAGCAGTTTAATCACAGGGTCGGCTTTCTTT CASSLITGSAFF
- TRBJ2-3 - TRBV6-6 TGTGCCAGCAGTTACTCTGGGGGCTGGGGTACGCAGTATTTT CASSYSGGWGTQYF
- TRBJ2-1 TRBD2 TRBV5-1 TGCGCCAGCAGCTTACAAGGGACTAGCGGGGGCTATGAGCAGTTCTTC CASSLQGTSGGYEQFF
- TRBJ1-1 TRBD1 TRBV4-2 TGTGCCAGCAGCCCGCGGACAGGGACGGACTCTGAAGCTTTCTTT CASSPRTGTDSEAFF
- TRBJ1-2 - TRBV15 TGTGCCACCAGCAGAGGGATGGGGGGGTCCCAGATGGGAAACTATGGCTACACCTTC CATSRGMGGSQMGNYGYTF
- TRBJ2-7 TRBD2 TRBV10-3 TGTGCCATCAGTACCGCCCCGGGAGGGGCCTACGAGCAGTACTTC CAISTAPGGAYEQYF
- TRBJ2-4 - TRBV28 TGTGCCATCTCGCGGGGAGGAGGGCTGTATGCCAAAAACATTCAGTACTTC CAISRGGGLYAKNIQYF
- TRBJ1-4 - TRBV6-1 TGTGCCAGCAGTGAAGCGCTTCGGGGGATTGCAACTAATGAAAAACTGTTTTTT CASSEALRGIATNEKLFF
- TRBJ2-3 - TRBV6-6 TGTGCCAGCAGATTGGACAAGGCAGATACGCAGTATTTT CASRLDKADTQYF
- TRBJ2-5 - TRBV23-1 TGCGCCAGCAATGAGACGGGGAACCAAGAGACCCAGTACTTC CASNETGNQETQYF
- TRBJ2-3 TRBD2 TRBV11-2 TGTGCCAGCAGCCTAGGCGGGAGGGAGACAGATACGCAGTATTTT CASSLGGRETDTQYF
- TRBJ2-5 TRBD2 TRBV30 TGTGCCTCAGCGGGAAACCAAGAGACCCAGTACTTC CASAGNQETQYF
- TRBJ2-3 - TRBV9 TGTGCCAGCAGCGTAGGAGGGGAGGGCACAGATACGCAGTATTTT CASSVGGEGTDTQYF
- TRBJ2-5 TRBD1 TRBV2 TGTGCCAGCAGTGACGCCAGGGGACAGACCGGTATAAAAGAGACCCAGTACTTC CASSDARGQTGIKETQYF
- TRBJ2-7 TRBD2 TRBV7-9 TGTGCCAGCAGCTTAGGGCGGGAGGCTCACTACGAGCAGTACTTC CASSLGREAHYEQYF
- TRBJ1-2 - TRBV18 TGTGCCAGCTCACCAGACGGGAATAACTATGGCTACACCTTC CASSPDGNNYGYTF
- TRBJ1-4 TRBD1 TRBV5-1 TGCGCCAGCAGCATTGGGACAGGCCGAACTAATGAAAAACTGTTTTTT CASSIGTGRTNEKLFF
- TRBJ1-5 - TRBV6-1 TGTGCCAGCAGTTTCCCGGGAGCCCAGCCCCAGCATTTT CASSFPGAQPQHF
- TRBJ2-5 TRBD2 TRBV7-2 TGTGCCAGCAGCATCGCCTCTAGCGGGACCCGACTTCAAGAGACCCAGTACTTC CASSIASSGTRLQETQYF
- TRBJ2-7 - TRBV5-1 TGCGCCAGCAGCTTCCCTGAGGGTGACGAGCAGTACTTC CASSFPEGDEQYF
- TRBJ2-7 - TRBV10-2 TGCGCCAGCACCGGGACTCTCCGCTACGAGCAGTACTTC CASTGTLRYEQYF
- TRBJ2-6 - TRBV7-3 TGTGCCAGCAGCTTAACGTCTGGACAGCTCTCTGGGGCCAACGTCCTGACTTTC CASSLTSGQLSGANVLTF
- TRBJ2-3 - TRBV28 TGTGCCAGCAGGTCGGGGACTAGCACAGATACGCAGTATTTT CASRSGTSTDTQYF
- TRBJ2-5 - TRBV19 TGTGCCAGTAGTATGGAGGGTATCCCTGGGACCCAGTACTTC CASSMEGIPGTQYF
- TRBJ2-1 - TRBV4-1 TGCGCCAGCAGCCAAGATCGGGGGGCGAGCTCCTACAATGAGCAGTTCTTC CASSQDRGASSYNEQFF
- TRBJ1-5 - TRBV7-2 TGTGCCAGCAGCCGACAGATCAATCAGCCCCAGCATTTT CASSRQINQPQHF
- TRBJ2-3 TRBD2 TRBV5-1 TGCGCCAGCAGCTTGGAGGCTAGCGGGAGTGCAGATACGCAGTATTTT CASSLEASGSADTQYF
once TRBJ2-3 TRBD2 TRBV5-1 TGCGCCAGCAGCTTGGGGACTAGCGGACGCACAGATACGCAGTATTTT CASSLGTSGRTDTQYF
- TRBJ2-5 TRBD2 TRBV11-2 TGTGCCAGCAGCTTAGTCGGTAGCGGGAGAGGCGAGACCCAGTACTTC CASSLVGSGRGETQYF